This T cell receptor (beta chain) is drawn from a study of blood T cell repertoires in COVID-19. Study details: From the United States, Italy and Spain came samples of acute and convalescent COVID-19. PBMCs, B-cell-depleted T cells, or T cells were the source of the cDNA or gDNA that made up the material.

The CDR3 runs to 12 residues. V shed 6 bases and J 12 bases; nucleotides not matched to a gene: 8. Germline assignment: CDR1 MNHEY and CDR2 SVGAGI. Per the study methods: The assay estimated nucleated cells by amplifying reference gene primers. Clones were sequenced by immunoSEQ multiplex PCR, and TCRdb holds only the in-frame ones, with some missing. V and J calls and clone size are as listed in that table; D and trimming were resolved from the DNA. The repertoire holds more than 95,000 clones, with over 70% as singletons. The sequence came from a human donor in a cohort sampled during active or convalescent COVID-19. The sequencing sample was made of peripheral blood. The gene calls are TRBV6-5 and TRBJ2-1, with 7 bases identical to TRBD1. The CDR3 bases are TGTGCCAGCAGCCCACGACAGGGTGGGCAGTTCTTC. This codes for CASSPRQGGQFF.